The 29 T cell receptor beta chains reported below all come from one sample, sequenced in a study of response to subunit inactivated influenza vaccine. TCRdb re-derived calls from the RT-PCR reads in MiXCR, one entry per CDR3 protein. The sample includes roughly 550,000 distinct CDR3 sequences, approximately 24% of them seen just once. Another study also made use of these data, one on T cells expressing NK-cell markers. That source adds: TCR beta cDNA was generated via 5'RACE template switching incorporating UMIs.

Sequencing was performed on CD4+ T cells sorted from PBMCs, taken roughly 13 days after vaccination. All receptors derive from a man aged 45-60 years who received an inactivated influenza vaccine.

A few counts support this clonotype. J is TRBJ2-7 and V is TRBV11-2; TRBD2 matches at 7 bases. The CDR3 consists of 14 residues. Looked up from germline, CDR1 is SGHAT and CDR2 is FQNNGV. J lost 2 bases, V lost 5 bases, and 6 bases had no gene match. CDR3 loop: CASSQLGGTYEQYF. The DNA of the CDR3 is TGTGCCAGCAGCCAGCTGGGGGGGACCTACGAGCAGTACTTC. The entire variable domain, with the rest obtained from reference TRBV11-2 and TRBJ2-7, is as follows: EAGVAQSPRYKIIEKRQSVAFWCNPISGHATLYWYQQILGQGPKLLIQFQNNGVVDDSQLPKDRFSAERLKGVDSTLKIQPAKLEDSAVYLCASSQLGGTYEQYFGPGTRLTVT.

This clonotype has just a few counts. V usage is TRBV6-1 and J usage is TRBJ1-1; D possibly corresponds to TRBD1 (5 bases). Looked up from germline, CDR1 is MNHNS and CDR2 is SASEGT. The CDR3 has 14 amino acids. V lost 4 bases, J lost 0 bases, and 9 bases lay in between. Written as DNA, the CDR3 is TGTGCCAGCAGTGCGGGACCTATGAACACTGAAGCTTTCTTT. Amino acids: CASSAGPMNTEAFF.

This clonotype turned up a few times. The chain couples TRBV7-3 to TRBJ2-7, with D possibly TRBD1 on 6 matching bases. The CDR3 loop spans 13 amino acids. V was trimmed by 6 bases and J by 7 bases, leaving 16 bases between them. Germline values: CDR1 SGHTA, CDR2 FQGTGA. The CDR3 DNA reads TGTGCCAGCAGTTCGCGTCCAGGGGATGAGCAGTACTTC. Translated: CASSSRPGDEQYF.

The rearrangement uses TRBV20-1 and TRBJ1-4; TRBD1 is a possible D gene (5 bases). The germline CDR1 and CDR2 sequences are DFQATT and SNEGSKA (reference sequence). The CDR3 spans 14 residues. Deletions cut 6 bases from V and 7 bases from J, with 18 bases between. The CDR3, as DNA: TGCAGTGCGACCTACAGGACGTCTGGTGAAAAACTGTTTTTT. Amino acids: CSATYRTSGEKLFF.

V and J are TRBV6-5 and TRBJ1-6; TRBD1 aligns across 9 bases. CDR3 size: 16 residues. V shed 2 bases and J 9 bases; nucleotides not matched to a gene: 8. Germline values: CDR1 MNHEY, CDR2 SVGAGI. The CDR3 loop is CASSYMTGTGTSPLHF. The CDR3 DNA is TGTGCCAGCAGTTACATGACCGGGACAGGGACTTCACCCCTCCACTTT.

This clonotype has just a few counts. The CDR3 loop is CSARPPGRRQETQYF. CDR3 nucleotides: TGCAGTGCTAGACCCCCAGGACGGAGACAAGAGACCCAGTACTTC. V usage is TRBV20-1 and J usage is TRBJ2-5; D call uncertain. V shed 2 bases and J shed 2 bases, with 15 bases lying between them. This CDR3 contains 15 residues. CDR1 and CDR2 (germline): DFQATT, SNEGSKA (reference sequence).

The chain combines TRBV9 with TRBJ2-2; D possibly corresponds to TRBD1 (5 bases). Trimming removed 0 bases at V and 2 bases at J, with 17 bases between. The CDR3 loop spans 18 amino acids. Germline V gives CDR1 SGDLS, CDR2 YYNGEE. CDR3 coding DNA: TGTGCCAGCAGCGTAGGCCCCCCAATGACAGATAACACCGGGGAGCTGTTTTTT. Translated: CASSVGPPMTDNTGELFF.

The CDR3 region is CASSPDGSNEQFF. CDR3 sequence (DNA): TGTGCCAGCTCACCGGACGGGTCTAATGAGCAGTTCTTC. The J gene is TRBJ2-1, the V gene TRBV18; D gene unclear. V lost 3 bases and J 7 bases, leaving 10 bases between the germline ends. This CDR3 is built from 13 residues. Germline CDR1 is KGHSH and CDR2 is LQKENI. Full variable domain (remainder filled in from reference TRBV18 and TRBJ2-1): NAGVMQNPRHLVRRRGQEARLRCSPMKGHSHVYWYRQLPEEGLKFMVYLQKENIIDESGMPKERFSAEFPKEGPSILRIQQVVRGDSAAYFCASSPDGSNEQFFGPGTRLTVL.

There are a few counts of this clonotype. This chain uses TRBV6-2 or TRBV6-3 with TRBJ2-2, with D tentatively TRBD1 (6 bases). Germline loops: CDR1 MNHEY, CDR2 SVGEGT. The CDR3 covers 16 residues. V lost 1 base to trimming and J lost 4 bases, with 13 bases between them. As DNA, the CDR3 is TGTGCCAGCAGTTACTTGGGGGCCCGAGGCACCGGGGAGCTGTTTTTT. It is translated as CASSYLGARGTGELFF.

The CDR3 is CASSRTRTGNTEAFF. As DNA, the CDR3 is TGTGCCAGCAGTAGAACCAGGACAGGCAACACTGAAGCTTTCTTT. The V gene is TRBV3-1, the J gene TRBJ1-1; TRBD1 aligns across 7 bases. The CDR3 runs to 15 residues. V trimming: 6 bases; J trimming: 2 bases; junction bases outside the gene matches: 9. Germline V gene lookup returns CDR1 LGHDT and CDR2 YNNKEL (reference sequence).

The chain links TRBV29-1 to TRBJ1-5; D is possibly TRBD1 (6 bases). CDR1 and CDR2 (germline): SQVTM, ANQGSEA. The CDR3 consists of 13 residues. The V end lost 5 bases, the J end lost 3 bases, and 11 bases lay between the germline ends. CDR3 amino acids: CSVSRDINQPQHF. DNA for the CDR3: TGCAGCGTTTCTAGGGACATCAATCAGCCCCAGCATTTT.

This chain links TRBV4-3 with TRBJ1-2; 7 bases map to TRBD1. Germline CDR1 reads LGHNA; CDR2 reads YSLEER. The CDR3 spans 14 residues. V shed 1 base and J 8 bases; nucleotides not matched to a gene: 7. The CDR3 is CASSQVQTGFGYTF. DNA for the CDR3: TGCGCCAGCAGCCAAGTCCAGACAGGGTTCGGCTACACCTTC.

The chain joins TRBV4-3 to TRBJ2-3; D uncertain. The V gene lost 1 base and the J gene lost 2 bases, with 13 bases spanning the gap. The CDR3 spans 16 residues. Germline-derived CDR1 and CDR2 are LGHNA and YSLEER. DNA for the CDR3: TGCGCCAGCAGCCAAGGCAGCGCAATAGACACAGATACGCAGTATTTT. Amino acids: CASSQGSAIDTDTQYF.

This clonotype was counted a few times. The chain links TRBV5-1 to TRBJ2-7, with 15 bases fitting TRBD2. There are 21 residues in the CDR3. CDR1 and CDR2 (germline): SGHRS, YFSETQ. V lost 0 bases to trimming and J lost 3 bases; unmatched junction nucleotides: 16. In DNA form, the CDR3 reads TGCGCCAGCAGCTTGGCCGGAAGCCTCAGGACTAGCGGGAGGGACTACTACGAGCAGTACTTC. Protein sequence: CASSLAGSLRTSGRDYYEQYF.

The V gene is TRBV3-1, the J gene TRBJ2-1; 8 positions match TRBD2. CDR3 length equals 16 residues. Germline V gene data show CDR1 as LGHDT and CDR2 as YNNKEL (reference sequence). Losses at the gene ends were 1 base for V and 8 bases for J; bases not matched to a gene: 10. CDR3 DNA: TGTGCCAGCAGCCAAGTCGTCGGGACTAGTGTTCATGAGCAGTTCTTC. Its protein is CASSQVVGTSVHEQFF.

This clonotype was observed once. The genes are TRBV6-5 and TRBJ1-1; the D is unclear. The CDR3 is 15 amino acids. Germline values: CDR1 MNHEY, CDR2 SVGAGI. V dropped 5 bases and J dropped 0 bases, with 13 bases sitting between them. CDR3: CASSTYTGMNTEAFF. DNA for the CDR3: TGTGCCAGCAGTACTTACACGGGGATGAACACTGAAGCTTTCTTT.

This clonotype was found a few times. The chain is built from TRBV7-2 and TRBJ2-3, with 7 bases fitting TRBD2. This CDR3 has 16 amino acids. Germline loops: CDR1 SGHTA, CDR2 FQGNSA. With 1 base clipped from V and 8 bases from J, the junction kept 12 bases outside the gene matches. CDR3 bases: TGTGCCAGCAGCTTAGTAACCTCGGGACTACGGCGTACGCAGTATTTT. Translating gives CASSLVTSGLRRTQYF.

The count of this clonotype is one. CDR3 in DNA: TGTGCCAGCAGTTACTCGGCCGTAGTGGTGCAGTATTTT. As protein: CASSYSAVVVQYF. The rearrangement uses TRBV6-2 or TRBV6-3 and TRBJ2-3; no firm D call. The CDR3 runs to 13 residues. V dropped 0 bases and J dropped 11 bases, with 12 bases sitting between them. Germline CDR1 MNHEY, CDR2 SVGEGT.

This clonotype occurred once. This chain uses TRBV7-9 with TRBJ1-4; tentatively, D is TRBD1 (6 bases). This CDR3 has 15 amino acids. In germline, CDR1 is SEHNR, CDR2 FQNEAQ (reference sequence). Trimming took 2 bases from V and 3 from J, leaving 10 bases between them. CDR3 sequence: CASSLTGISNEKLFF. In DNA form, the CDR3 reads TGTGCCAGCAGCTTAACAGGGATATCTAATGAAAAACTGTTTTTT.

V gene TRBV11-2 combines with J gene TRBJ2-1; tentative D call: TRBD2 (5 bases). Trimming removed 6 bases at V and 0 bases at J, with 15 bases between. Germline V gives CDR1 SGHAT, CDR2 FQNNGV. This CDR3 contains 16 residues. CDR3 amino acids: CASSPGRLYSYNEQFF. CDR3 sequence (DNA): TGTGCCAGCAGTCCGGGCCGACTATACTCCTACAATGAGCAGTTCTTC.

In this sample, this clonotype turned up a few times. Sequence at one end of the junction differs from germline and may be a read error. CDR3 sequence reads: CASSQDNPVF. As DNA, the CDR3 is TGTGCCAGCAGCCAAGATAACCCTGTCTTC. This chain joins TRBV3-1 and TRBJ2-1; D not resolved. Germline V lookup: CDR1 LGHDT, CDR2 YNNKEL (reference sequence). There are 10 residues in the CDR3.

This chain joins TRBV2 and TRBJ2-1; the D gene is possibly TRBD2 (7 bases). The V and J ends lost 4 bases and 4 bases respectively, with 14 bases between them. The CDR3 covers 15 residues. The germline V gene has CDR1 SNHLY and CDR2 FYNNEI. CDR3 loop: CASSAGGPSYNEQFF. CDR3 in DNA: TGTGCCAGCAGTGCGGGGGGCCCTTCTTACAATGAGCAGTTCTTC. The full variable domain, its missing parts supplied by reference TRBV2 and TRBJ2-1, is EPEVTQTPSHQVTQMGQEVILRCVPISNHLYFYWYRQILGQKVEFLVSFYNNEISEKSEIFDDQFSVERPDGSNFTLKIRSTKLEDSAMYFCASSAGGPSYNEQFFGPGTRLTVL.

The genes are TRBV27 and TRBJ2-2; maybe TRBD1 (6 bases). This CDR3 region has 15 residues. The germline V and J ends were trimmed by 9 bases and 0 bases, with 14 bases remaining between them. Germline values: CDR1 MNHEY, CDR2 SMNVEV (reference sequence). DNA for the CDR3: TGTGCCAGTCAGGGGTGGGAAGCGAACACCGGGGAGCTGTTTTTT. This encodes CASQGWEANTGELFF.

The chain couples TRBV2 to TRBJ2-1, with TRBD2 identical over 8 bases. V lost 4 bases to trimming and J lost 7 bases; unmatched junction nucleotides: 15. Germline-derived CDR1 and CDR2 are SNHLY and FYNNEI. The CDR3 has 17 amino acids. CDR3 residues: CASSGMGGLVKANEQFF. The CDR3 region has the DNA TGTGCCAGCAGTGGAATGGGGGGACTAGTAAAGGCGAATGAGCAGTTCTTC. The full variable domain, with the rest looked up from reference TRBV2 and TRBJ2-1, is EPEVTQTPSHQVTQMGQEVILRCVPISNHLYFYWYRQILGQKVEFLVSFYNNEISEKSEIFDDQFSVERPDGSNFTLKIRSTKLEDSAMYFCASSGMGGLVKANEQFFGPGTRLTVL.

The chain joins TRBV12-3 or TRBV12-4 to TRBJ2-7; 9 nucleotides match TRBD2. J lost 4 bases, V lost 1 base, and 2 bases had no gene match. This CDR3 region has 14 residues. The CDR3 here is CASSLDLAGYEQYF. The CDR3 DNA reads TGTGCCAGCAGTTTAGATCTAGCGGGATACGAGCAGTACTTC.

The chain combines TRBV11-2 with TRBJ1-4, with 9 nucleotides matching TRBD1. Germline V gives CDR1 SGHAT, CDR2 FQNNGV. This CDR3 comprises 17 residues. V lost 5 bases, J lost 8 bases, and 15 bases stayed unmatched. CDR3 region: CASSPGTGIPGGEKLFF. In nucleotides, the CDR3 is TGTGCCAGCAGCCCCGGGACAGGGATCCCAGGGGGAGAAAAACTGTTTTTT.

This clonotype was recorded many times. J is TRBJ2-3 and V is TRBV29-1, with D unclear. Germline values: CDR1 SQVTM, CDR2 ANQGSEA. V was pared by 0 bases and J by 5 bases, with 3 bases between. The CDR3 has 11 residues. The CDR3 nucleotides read TGCAGCGTTGAAGATAGAGATACGCAGTATTTT. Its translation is CSVEDRDTQYF.

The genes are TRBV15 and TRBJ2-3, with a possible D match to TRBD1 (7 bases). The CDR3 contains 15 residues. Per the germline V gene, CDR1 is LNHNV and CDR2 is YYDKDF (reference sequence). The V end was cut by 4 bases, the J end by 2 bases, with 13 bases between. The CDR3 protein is CATSMAGQPTDTQYF. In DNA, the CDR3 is TGTGCCACCAGCATGGCGGGACAGCCCACAGATACGCAGTATTTT. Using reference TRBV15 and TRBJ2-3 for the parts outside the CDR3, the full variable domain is DAMVIQNPRYQVTQFGKPVTLSCSQTLNHNVMYWYQQKSSQAPKLLFHYYDKDFNNEADTPDNFQSRRPNTSFCFLDIRSPGLGDTAMYLCATSMAGQPTDTQYFGPGTRLTVL.

In DNA form, the CDR3 reads TGTGCCAGCAGTCCGACCGGACTTGGAAACACCATATATTTT. It encodes CASSPTGLGNTIYF. The rearrangement joins TRBV6-2 or TRBV6-3 to TRBJ1-3; D is ambiguous. This CDR3 has 14 residues. The V end lost 5 bases, the J end lost 3 bases, and 11 bases lay between the germline ends. CDR1 MNHEY and CDR2 SVGEGT come from the germline V gene.